These 26 T cell receptor beta chains came from one sample sequenced in a study of T cell responses to AZD1222 COVID-19 vaccine. Produced via immunoSEQ multiplex PCR; TCRdb's table is partial and in-frame only. The sample lists around 110,000 clones, about 85% occurring once. Here the sequenced sample was peripheral blood, taken on day 0 of AZD1222 vaccination. Source of these receptors: an adult in good health.

The gene calls are TRBV24-1 and TRBJ2-7; D ambiguous. The CDR3 has 15 residues. V dropped 5 bases and J dropped 3 bases, with 16 bases sitting between them. The germline CDR1 and CDR2 sequences are KGHDR and SFDVKD. The CDR3 DNA sequence: TGTGCCACCAGTGCTCACCCCCCGACGGTCTACGAGCAGTACTTC. It yields the protein CATSAHPPTVYEQYF.

This clone was detected only a few times. The J gene is TRBJ1-3, the V gene TRBV30; perhaps TRBD1 as D (6 bases). This CDR3 is built from 14 residues. V was pared by 4 bases and J by 4 bases, with 14 bases between. CDR1 is GTSNPN, CDR2 SVGIG, per germline (reference sequence). The CDR3 is CAWNRGTGGNTIYF. CDR3 bases: TGTGCCTGGAACAGAGGCACAGGGGGAAACACCATATATTTT.

The rearrangement joins TRBV3-1 (or the pseudogene TRBV3-2) to TRBJ1-1, with D possibly matching TRBD1 (6 bases). Trimming removed 0 bases at V and 9 bases at J, with 14 bases between. Germline CDR1 and CDR2: LGHDT and YNNKEL (reference sequence). The CDR3 sequence is 14 residues long. The CDR3 reads CASSQETGRLKAFF. DNA for the CDR3: TGTGCCAGCAGCCAAGAGACAGGTCGACTTAAAGCTTTCTTT.

The chain is built from TRBV18 and TRBJ1-5; D call uncertain. Trimming took off 3 bases at V and 2 bases at J, with 8 bases between the two ends. Germline-derived CDR1 and CDR2 are KGHSH and LQKENI. This CDR3 is 14 amino acids long. Here the CDR3 DNA reads TGTGCCAGCTCACCGACTGGGGGCAATCAGCCCCAGCATTTT. It translates to CASSPTGGNQPQHF.

This sequence joins TRBV7-2 and TRBJ1-1; D perhaps matches TRBD1 (5 bases). Deletions cut 6 bases from V and 4 bases from J, with 18 bases between. CDR3 length equals 15 residues. Germline values: CDR1 SGHTA, CDR2 FQGNSA. The CDR3 reads CASSHPQARGTEAFF. The CDR3 bases are TGTGCCAGCAGTCACCCACAGGCCCGGGGCACTGAAGCTTTCTTT.

The J gene is TRBJ1-1, the V gene TRBV6-6; 7 bases fit TRBD1. Germline loops: CDR1 MNHNY, CDR2 SVGAGI (reference sequence). The V segment lost 5 bases and the J segment 13 bases; nucleotides outside the gene matches: 10. This CDR3 is 12 amino acids long. The CDR3 coding sequence is TGTGCCAGCAGTAAACGACAGGGCCCGAGTTTCTTT. The encoded protein is CASSKRQGPSFF.

The rearrangement joins TRBV13 to TRBJ1-3; tentatively, D is TRBD1 (6 bases). This CDR3 region has 17 residues. CDR1 PRHDT and CDR2 FYEKMQ come from the germline V gene (reference sequence). The V gene lost 3 bases and the J gene lost 0 bases, with 15 bases spanning the gap. The chain's CDR3 is CASSFGQTYYSGNTIYF. The CDR3 DNA is TGTGCCAGCAGCTTCGGACAGACCTATTACTCTGGAAACACCATATATTTT.

The V gene is TRBV14, the J gene TRBJ1-1, with 7 nucleotides matching TRBD1. This CDR3 region has 14 residues. The germline V gene encodes CDR1 SGHDN and CDR2 FVKESK. The V and J ends lost 3 bases and 2 bases, in that order; junction bases with no gene match: 3. Here the CDR3 reads CASSHRGANTEAFF. CDR3 bases: TGTGCCAGCAGCCACAGGGGGGCCAACACTGAAGCTTTCTTT.

The V gene is TRBV5-6, the J gene TRBJ1-5; D gene unclear. With 1 base removed from V and 0 bases from J, the gap between germline ends came to 5 bases. Looked up from germline, CDR1 is SGHDT and CDR2 is YYEEEE. The CDR3 length is 14 residues. The CDR3 DNA sequence: TGTGCCAGCAGCTTGTTTGGTAGCAATCAGCCCCAGCATTTT. Its translation: CASSLFGSNQPQHF.

The chain joins TRBV19 to TRBJ2-7; the match to TRBD2 covers 9 bases. With V trimmed by 0 bases and J by 3 bases, 12 bases remained unmatched. CDR1 LNHDA and CDR2 SQIVND come from the germline V gene (reference sequence). The length of the CDR3 is 18 residues. CDR3 nucleotide sequence: TGTGCCAGTAGTATAGATCTCCCTAGCGGGACTATCATCTACGAGCAGTACTTC. Translation: CASSIDLPSGTIIYEQYF. Full variable domain (remainder filled in from reference TRBV19 and TRBJ2-7): DGGITQSPKYLFRKEGQNVTLSCEQNLNHDAMYWYRQDPGQGLRLIYYSQIVNDFQKGDIAEGYSVSREKKESFPLTVTSAQKNPTAFYLCASSIDLPSGTIIYEQYFGPGTRLTVT.

The chain links TRBV4-3 to TRBJ2-5, with 9 bases fitting TRBD2. CDR1 is LGHNA and CDR2 is YSLEER in the germline V gene. CDR3 size: 16 residues. V lost 1 base to trimming and J lost 5 bases; unmatched junction nucleotides: 8. The CDR3 spells CASSQAFAGGVETQYF. The CDR3 region has the DNA TGCGCCAGCAGCCAAGCATTCGCGGGGGGGGTGGAGACCCAGTACTTC.

The chain combines TRBV4-2 with TRBJ2-7, with 7 bases matching TRBD2. CDR1 is LGHNA and CDR2 is YNFKEQ in the germline V gene. J was trimmed by 5 bases and V by 7 bases; bases with no gene match: 2. This CDR3 region has 11 residues. The CDR3 here is CASTRGDEQYF. CDR3 in DNA: TGTGCCAGCACCCGGGGGGACGAGCAGTACTTC.

The chain has TRBV3-1 (or the pseudogene TRBV3-2) and TRBJ2-5; tentatively, D is TRBD1 or TRBD2 (5 bases each). V dropped 1 base and J dropped 5 bases, with 20 bases sitting between them. Per the germline V gene, CDR1 is LGHDT and CDR2 is YNNKEL (reference sequence). This CDR3 comprises 17 residues. For the CDR3, the DNA is TGTGCCAGCAGCCAAGGAAGGGCCCGAGGGGTCAAGGAGACCCAGTACTTC. Translation: CASSQGRARGVKETQYF.

This rearrangement joins TRBV12-5 to TRBJ1-1; 8 bases line up with TRBD1. Trimming took 7 bases from V and 7 from J; bases not matched to a gene: 20. Germline values: CDR1 LGHNT, CDR2 FRNRAP. The CDR3 is 17 amino acids. This chain's CDR3 is CASVTSGWTGNKFEAFF. The CDR3 nucleotides read TGTGCTAGTGTCACTTCCGGGTGGACAGGGAATAAATTTGAAGCTTTCTTT.

The chain employs TRBV6-5 and TRBJ1-1; 8 nucleotides match TRBD1. Germline loops: CDR1 MNHEY, CDR2 SVGAGI. This CDR3 is built from 14 residues. V lost 6 bases, J lost 3 bases, and 6 bases stayed unmatched. The CDR3 DNA reads TGTGCCAGCAGACGACAGGGGTGGGACACTGAAGCTTTCTTT. This encodes CASRRQGWDTEAFF.

The rearrangement links TRBV4-1 to TRBJ2-7, with TRBD2 as a possible D gene (7 bases). Germline loops: CDR1 MGHRA, CDR2 YSYEKL. V lost 0 bases to trimming and J lost 3 bases, with 15 bases between them. The CDR3 runs 16 residues. The CDR3 here is CASSQDSAGAYYEQYF. For the CDR3, the DNA is TGCGCCAGCAGCCAAGACTCCGCGGGGGCATACTACGAGCAGTACTTC.

The genes are TRBV10-3 and TRBJ2-5; the D gene is possibly TRBD2 (5 bases). CDR1 and CDR2 (germline): ENHRY, SYGVKD. The CDR3 length is 13 residues. Trimming pared 4 bases from V and 1 base from J, leaving 7 bases between. CDR3 residues: CAISGTPQETQYF. CDR3 coding DNA: TGTGCCATCAGTGGGACTCCCCAAGAGACCCAGTACTTC.

The rearrangement uses TRBV6-2 or TRBV6-3 and TRBJ2-1; D may be TRBD2 (6 bases). The V end lost 3 bases, the J end lost 3 bases, and 12 bases lay between the germline ends. CDR3 length: 15 residues. Germline CDR1 MNHEY, CDR2 SVGEGT. The chain's CDR3 is CASSYSPSDYNEQFF. The CDR3 bases are TGTGCCAGCAGTTATAGTCCTAGCGACTACAATGAGCAGTTCTTC.

The chain links TRBV6-5 to TRBJ2-7, with TRBD1 identical over 9 bases. The J segment lost 0 bases and the V segment lost 4 bases, leaving 4 bases of the junction unmatched. This CDR3 contains 15 residues. Germline values: CDR1 MNHEY, CDR2 SVGAGI. CDR3 amino acids: CASSLDRGSSYEQYF. CDR3 coding DNA: TGTGCCAGCAGTTTAGACAGGGGGAGCTCCTACGAGCAGTACTTC.

This sequence joins TRBV9 and TRBJ2-3; D tentatively fits TRBD1 or TRBD2 (6 bases each). V lost 3 bases, J lost 1 base, and 12 bases lay in between. The CDR3 contains 15 residues. The germline CDR1 and CDR2 sequences are SGDLS and YYNGEE. The chain's CDR3 is CASSADGGRTDTQYF. DNA of the CDR3: TGTGCCAGCAGCGCAGACGGGGGCCGCACAGATACGCAGTATTTT. Together with reference TRBV9 and TRBJ2-3, the CDR3 gives the full variable domain: DSGVTQTPKHLITATGQRVTLRCSPRSGDLSVYWYQQSLDQGLQFLIQYYNGEERAKGNILERFSAQQFPDLHSELNLSSLELGDSALYFCASSADGGRTDTQYFGPGTRLTVL.

CDR3 nucleotide sequence: TGTGCCAGCAGCCAAGGGTATGATTCACCCCTCCACTTT. Translating gives CASSQGYDSPLHF. V gene TRBV14 combines with J gene TRBJ1-6; no clear D. This CDR3 contains 13 residues. Trimming pared 1 base from V and 8 bases from J, leaving 6 bases between. Germline CDR1 SGHDN, CDR2 FVKESK.

V and J are TRBV27 and TRBJ2-7; the D gene is possibly TRBD2 (6 bases). Germline lookup yields CDR1 MNHEY and CDR2 SMNVEV (reference sequence). Trimming cost V 1 base and J 1 base, with 11 bases left between them. The CDR3 totals 15 residues. The CDR3 nucleotides read TGTGCCAGCAGTTTATTGGCGGGAAAATCCTACGAGCAGTACTTC. This sequence encodes CASSLLAGKSYEQYF.

The chain recombines TRBV5-5 with TRBJ1-1; D unresolved. Germline V CDR1 and CDR2: SGHKS, YYEKEE (reference sequence). V was shortened by 0 bases and J by 6 bases, with 6 bases between the two germline ends. This CDR3 region has 12 residues. DNA of the CDR3: TGTGCCAGCAGCTTGGGTGTGGCTGAAGCTTTCTTT. The encoded protein is CASSLGVAEAFF.

The rearrangement uses TRBV4-2 and TRBJ2-7, with TRBD1 identical over 8 bases. CDR1 is LGHNA, CDR2 YNFKEQ, per germline. With 4 bases clipped from V and 4 bases from J, the junction kept 6 bases outside the gene matches. The length of the CDR3 is 14 residues. The CDR3 DNA reads as TGTGCCAGCAGCCCCACAGGGGGTCCGTACGAGCAGTACTTC. This translates into CASSPTGGPYEQYF.

This clone was seen a single time. The chain is built from TRBV21-1 and TRBJ2-1; TRBD2, the table's D call, was not compared with the DNA. TRBV21-1 represents a pseudogene. This CDR3 has 15 residues. CDR3 sequence: CAGTLAGGLYNEQFF. The CDR3 nucleotides read TGTGCCGGCACCCTAGCGGGAGGATTATACAATGAGCAGTTCTTC.

The chain employs TRBV12-3 or TRBV12-4 and TRBJ2-5; weak D call: TRBD1 (5 bases). Trimming left V 6 bases short and J 2 bases short, with 10 bases between. The CDR3 runs 13 residues. CDR3 protein: CASSTTVQETQYF. The CDR3 DNA follows: TGTGCCAGCAGCACGACAGTTCAAGAGACCCAGTACTTC.